This T cell receptor beta chain came from a study of T-cell memory formation after mild COVID-19. Notes on the study in general: Pre-infection memory carried some responding clones, suggesting that cross-reactive memory joined.

TCRdb used MiXCR to reprocess the 5' RACE reads, holding one entry per CDR3 protein. The table lists about 250,000 distinct CDR3 sequences, 15% of them singletons. Of note for this clonotype: Its target is unknown.

The V gene's germline CDR1 is DFQATT and CDR2 SNEGSKA (reference sequence). The germline V and J ends were trimmed by 0 bases and 4 bases, with 15 bases remaining between them. The CDR3 sequence is 15 residues long. The receptor was derived from an adult woman who had mild COVID-19 (a few samples of this study predate the infection). Cell type and time point are not known. The chain recombines TRBV20-1 with TRBJ1-2; no clear D gene. What was sequenced was PBMCs or a T cell subset sorted from them (not recorded which). The CDR3 region is CSARDGAGPSYGYTF. The CDR3 DNA follows: TGCAGTGCTAGAGATGGAGCAGGCCCTAGCTATGGCTACACCTTC.